The clone carrying this T cell receptor (beta chain) was counted between two and nine times. Its target is not known. One entry per CDR3 protein results from TCRdb running MiXCR on the reads. This sample carries under 150,000 distinct CDR3 sequences, about 30% of them seen once, and the ten largest clones take 41%. The data are from a study of T cell repertoires in cytomegalovirus infection. Study in general: CMV epitopes that were recently identified and HLA-C-restricted were used alongside well-studied HLA-B-restricted ones. It can be stated that public TCR beta signatures indicated CMV infection as well as a matching HLA type. General study points: Cumulative frequency (of public TCR beta family members) identified carriers of CMV plus the relevant HLA. Dominating the ex vivo response were HLA-C-restricted CMV-specific TCR beta clonotypes.

Germline V gene sequence: CDR1 MDHEN, CDR2 SYDVKM. V was clipped by 6 bases and J by 1 base, with 12 bases between them. The CDR3 runs 14 residues. The specimen comprised CD8+ T cells from cultured PBMCs, sampled from culture after CMV antigen stimulation. This sequence joins TRBV28 and TRBJ1-2; D remains ambiguous. This receptor was obtained from a human donor in good health (CMV status not recorded). Some clones in this sample may be carry-over from other donors' samples. The CDR3 protein is CASSPTYLNYGYTF. The CDR3 coding sequence is TGTGCCAGCAGCCCGACCTACCTTAACTATGGCTACACCTTC.